This TCR beta chain was sequenced in a study of blood T cell repertoires in COVID-19. TCRdb keeps only in-frame clones here, not all; method: immunoSEQ multiplex PCR. This sample has around 190,000 clones, with approximately 84% found just once. This clone was detected only a few times. Trimming took 7 bases from V and 4 from J, leaving 19 bases between them. Germline values: CDR1 LGHNT, CDR2 FRNRAP. The CDR3 contains 15 residues. All enrollees were roughly 18 to 89 years old and from roughly 26 US areas. The specimen sequenced was PBMCs or T cells enriched from blood (not recorded which). This sequence was found in a woman aged 30 to 39 who had recovered from COVID-19. The chain uses TRBV12-5 and TRBJ1-2; D is possibly TRBD1 (5 bases). In DNA form, the CDR3 reads TGTGCTAGTGCCCCGGGGGTCCCCGGCTTCTATGGCTACACCTTC. As protein: CASAPGVPGFYGYTF.